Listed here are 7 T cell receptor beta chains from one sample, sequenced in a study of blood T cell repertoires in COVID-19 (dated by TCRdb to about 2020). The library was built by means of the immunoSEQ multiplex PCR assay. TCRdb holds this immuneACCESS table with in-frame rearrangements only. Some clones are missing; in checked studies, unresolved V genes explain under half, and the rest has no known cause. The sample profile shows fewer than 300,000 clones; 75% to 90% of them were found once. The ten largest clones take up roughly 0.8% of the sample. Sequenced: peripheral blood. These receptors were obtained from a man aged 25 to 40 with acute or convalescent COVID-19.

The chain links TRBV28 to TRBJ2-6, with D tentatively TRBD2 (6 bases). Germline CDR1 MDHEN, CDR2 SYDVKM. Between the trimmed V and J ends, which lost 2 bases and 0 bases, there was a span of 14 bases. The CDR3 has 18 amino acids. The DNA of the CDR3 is TGTGCCAGCAGTTTACCCGGGGGTACAAACTCTGGGGCCAACGTCCTGACTTTC. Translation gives CASSLPGGTNSGANVLTF.

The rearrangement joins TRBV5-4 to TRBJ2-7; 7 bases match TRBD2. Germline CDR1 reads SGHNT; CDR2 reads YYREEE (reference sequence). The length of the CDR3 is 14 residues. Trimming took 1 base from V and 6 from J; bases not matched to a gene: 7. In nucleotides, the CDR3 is TGTGCCAGCAGCTTGTTCGGGAGGTCCGGCGAGCAGTACTTC. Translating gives CASSLFGRSGEQYF.

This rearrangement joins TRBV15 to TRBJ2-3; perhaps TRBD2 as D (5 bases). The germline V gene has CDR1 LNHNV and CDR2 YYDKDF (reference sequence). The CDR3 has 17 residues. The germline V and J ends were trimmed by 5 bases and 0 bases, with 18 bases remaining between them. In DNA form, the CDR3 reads TGTGCCACCAGCGGACTCTATAGCGCCGCTAGCACAGATACGCAGTATTTT. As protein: CATSGLYSAASTDTQYF.

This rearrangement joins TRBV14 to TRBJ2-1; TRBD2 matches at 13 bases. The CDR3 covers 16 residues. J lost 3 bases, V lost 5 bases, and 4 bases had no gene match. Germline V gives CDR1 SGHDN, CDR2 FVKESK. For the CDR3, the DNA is TGTGCCAGCAGCACGGGACTAGCGGGACTCTACAATGAGCAGTTCTTC. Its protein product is CASSTGLAGLYNEQFF.

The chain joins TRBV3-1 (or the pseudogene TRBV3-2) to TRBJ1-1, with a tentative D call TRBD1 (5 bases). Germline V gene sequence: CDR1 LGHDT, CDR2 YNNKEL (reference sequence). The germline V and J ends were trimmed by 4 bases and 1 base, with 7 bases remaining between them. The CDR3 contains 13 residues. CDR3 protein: CASSLTGNTEAFF. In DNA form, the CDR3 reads TGTGCCAGCAGCCTAACAGGGAACACTGAAGCTTTCTTT.

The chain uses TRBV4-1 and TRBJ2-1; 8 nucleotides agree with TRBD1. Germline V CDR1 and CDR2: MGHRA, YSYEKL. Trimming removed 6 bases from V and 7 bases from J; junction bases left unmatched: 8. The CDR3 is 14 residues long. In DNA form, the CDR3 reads TGCGCCAGCAGGACCCCAGGGGGCAAAAATGAGCAGTTCTTC. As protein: CASRTPGGKNEQFF.

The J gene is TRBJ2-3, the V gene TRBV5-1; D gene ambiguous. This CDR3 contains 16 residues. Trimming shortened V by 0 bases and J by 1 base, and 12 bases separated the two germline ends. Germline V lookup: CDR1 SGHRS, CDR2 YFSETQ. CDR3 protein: CASSLDFSIGTDTQYF. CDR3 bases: TGCGCCAGCAGCTTGGACTTCTCGATCGGCACAGATACGCAGTATTTT. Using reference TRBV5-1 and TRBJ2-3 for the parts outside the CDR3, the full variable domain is KAGVTQTPRYLIKTRGQQVTLSCSPISGHRSVSWYQQTPGQGLQFLFEYFSETQRNKGNFPGRFSGRQFSNSRSEMNVSTLELGDSALYLCASSLDFSIGTDTQYFGPGTRLTVL.